These 29 T cell receptor beta chains came from one sample sequenced in a study of tumor and adjacent non-tumor tissue in lung cancer. Three rounds of nested PCR, following a modified ARM-PCR protocol, produced the TCRbeta library. TCRdb analysed the multiplex PCR reads with MiXCR anew, one entry per CDR3 protein. Of roughly 150,000 distinct CDR3 sequences in the sample, around 66% were seen once. This sample's RNA came from whole unsorted tissue. The source material was lung tumor tissue. Receptor source: a man aged 55 to 70 with small cell lung cancer.

Concerning this clonotype itself: At one boundary the junction diverges from the germline segment, which might be a read error. V and J are TRBV6-5 and TRBJ2-4, with D tentatively TRBD2 (6 bases). The germline CDR1 and CDR2 sequences are MNHEY and SVGAGI. This CDR3 is built from 18 residues. CDR3 residues: CASSPGGAAQLANNIQYF. For the CDR3, the DNA is TGTGCCAGCAGCCCCGGAGGGGCGGCCCAACTAGCCAACAACATTCAGTACTTC.

For this clonotype: A much larger clone lies one base from this, so it may be a read error. The chain has TRBV20-1 and TRBJ2-1; TRBD2 aligns across 12 bases. Germline CDR1 reads DFQATT; CDR2 reads SNEGSKA (reference sequence). V trimming: 8 bases; J trimming: 9 bases; junction bases outside the gene matches: 14. The CDR3 runs to 15 residues. The CDR3 reads CSTPTRLAGDSEQFF. CDR3 sequence (DNA): TGCAGTACTCCGACCCGACTAGCGGGGGACTCTGAGCAGTTCTTC.

As to this clonotype: This sequence may be a read error, since a much larger clone differs from it by one base. DNA of the CDR3: TGCAGTGCTCCATGGGCTACCCACCAAGAGACCCAGTACTTC. Its translation: CSAPWATHQETQYF. V and J are TRBV20-1 and TRBJ2-5; D uncertain. The CDR3 has 14 residues. Germline CDR1 reads DFQATT; CDR2 reads SNEGSKA (reference sequence). V lost 5 bases and J lost 0, with 13 bases in between.

The V call is TRBV20-1, the J call TRBJ1-2; 12 bases match TRBD1. Per the germline V gene, CDR1 is DFQATT and CDR2 is SNEGSKA (reference sequence). The trim removed 3 bases at V and 12 bases at J, leaving 14 bases unmatched. This CDR3 has 15 residues. The CDR3 protein is CSARGTGGAGHAHTF. CDR3 bases: TGCAGTGCTAGGGGGACAGGGGGCGCTGGCCATGCCCACACCTTC.

This clonotype appeared many times. The V and J genes are TRBV11-2 and TRBJ2-1, with D possibly being TRBD2 (6 bases). Trimming took 5 bases from V and 8 from J, leaving 13 bases between them. Germline V gives CDR1 SGHAT, CDR2 FQNNGV. CDR3 length: 13 residues. The CDR3 is CASSVPRGDEQFF. CDR3 coding DNA: TGTGCCAGCAGCGTGCCGCGGGGCGATGAGCAGTTCTTC.

To note about this clonotype: Germline and junction disagree at one end, which may indicate a read error. This CDR3 reads CASSLWGSGDTIYF. The CDR3 DNA follows: TGTGCCAGCAGTTTATGGGGCTCTGGAGACACCATATATTTT. This chain connects TRBV12-3 or TRBV12-4 to TRBJ1-3; a weak D match, TRBD1 (5 bases). This CDR3 contains 14 residues.

The chain combines TRBV20-1 with TRBJ2-1, with a tentative D call TRBD2 (5 bases). This CDR3 is 14 amino acids long. Trimming removed 3 bases at V and 2 bases at J, with 11 bases between. Germline-derived CDR1 and CDR2 are DFQATT and SNEGSKA (reference sequence). CDR3 nucleotide sequence: TGCAGTGCTAGTCCGGCGGGCCCCTACAATGAGCAGTTCTTC. It encodes CSASPAGPYNEQFF.

This clonotype was seen a few times. A read error may account for a junction end that differs from germline. The chain combines TRBV5-4 with TRBJ2-1, with a possible D match to TRBD2 (6 bases). The CDR3 is made up of 14 amino acids. Germline values: CDR1 SGHNT, CDR2 YYREEE (reference sequence). CDR3 sequence: CASSPGSSYNEHFF. The CDR3 DNA sequence: TGTGCCAGCAGTCCCGGGAGCTCCTACAATGAGCACTTCTTC.

Note on this clonotype: This may come from a read error, since a much larger clone is one base off. The CDR3 loop reads CAIREDQYNEQFF. DNA of the CDR3: TGTGCCATCAGGGAGGACCAGTACAATGAGCAGTTCTTC. V and J are TRBV6-2 or TRBV6-3 and TRBJ2-1; D may be TRBD2 (6 bases). CDR1 is MNHEY, CDR2 SVGEGT, per germline. Trimming cost V 10 bases and J 4 bases, with 14 bases left between them. The CDR3 is 13 amino acids.

Of note for this clonotype: Possible read error: a much larger clone is one base away. V usage is TRBV6-2 or TRBV6-3 and J usage is TRBJ2-1; 8 bases agree with TRBD2. The CDR3 loop spans 15 amino acids. The germline CDR1 and CDR2 sequences are MNHEY and SVGEGT. As DNA, the CDR3 is TGTGCCAGCAGTTACTCGGGACGGGAGGGCAATGAGCAGTTATTC. Translated: CASSYSGREGNEQLF.

A word on this clonotype: Germline is not matched at one junction end, which may reflect a read error. The chain couples TRBV11-2 to TRBJ2-5; perhaps D is TRBD1 or TRBD2 (5 bases each). The CDR3 sequence is 12 residues long. CDR1 SGHAT and CDR2 FQNNGV come from the germline V gene. CDR3 coding DNA: TGTGCCTGCAGCGTATCCGGGACCCAACACTACTTC. Its translation: CACSVSGTQHYF.

Notes on this clonotype: One end of the junction is discordant with germline, which a read error may explain. The chain joins TRBV11-3 to TRBJ1-1, with D uncertain. CDR3 length: 13 residues. Looked up from germline, CDR1 is SGHNT and CDR2 is YENEEA. CDR3 region: CTSSKEVVTEAFF. Here the CDR3 DNA reads TGTACCAGCAGTAAGGAGGTGGTCACTGAAGCTTTCTTT.

As regards this clonotype: The conserved closing phenylalanine or tryptophan is absent in this CDR3, likely reflecting a read error. The limits of the CDR3 on the DNA are not certain, so only TCRdb's listed CDR3 is given. This rearrangement joins TRBV11-2 to TRBJ2-1; the D segment call TRBD1 is taken from the table without a DNA check. The CDR3 adds up to 13 amino acids, both ends counted. The germline CDR1 and CDR2 sequences are SGHAT and FQNNGV. The CDR3 sequence is CASSRDSYNEQFL.

A note on this clonotype: The junction differs from germline at one of its ends, possibly a read error. This rearrangement joins TRBV30 to TRBJ2-3; D remains unclear. The J call may be in error: the DNA end matches TRBJ1-5 better. The length of the CDR3 is 11 residues. Germline V gene sequence: CDR1 GTSNPN, CDR2 SVGIG (reference sequence). For the CDR3, the DNA is TGTGCCAGGAGTGCCGCAGATACGCAGCATTTT. Translated, it gives CARSAADTQHF.

The chain carries TRBV6-6 and TRBJ1-1; D gene uncertain. Germline V gene lookup returns CDR1 MNHNY and CDR2 SVGAGI (reference sequence). V gave up 6 bases and J gave up 3 bases, with 11 bases separating them. The CDR3 spans 13 residues. The CDR3 DNA reads TGTGCCAGCAGAACGAGGGTGGACACTGAAGCTTTCTTT. Translation gives CASRTRVDTEAFF.

To note about this clonotype: This may be a read error, as it is one base from a much larger clone. Given the absence of the conserved phenylalanine or tryptophan at the CDR3 end, a read error is likely. The genes are TRBV12-3 or TRBV12-4 and TRBJ1-2; D not certain. This CDR3 region has 12 residues. Trimming removed 6 bases from V and 4 bases from J, with 9 bases in between. DNA for the CDR3: TGTGCCAGCAGAGGACGGGGCTATGGCTACACCTTG. Amino acids: CASRGRGYGYTL.

The chain joins TRBV12-3 or TRBV12-4 to TRBJ1-6, with unresolved D. V lost 6 bases and J lost 5, with 5 bases in between. The CDR3 is made up of 12 amino acids. CDR3 nucleotide sequence: TGTGCCAGCAGCCTCAATAATTCACCCCTCCACTTT. This translates into CASSLNNSPLHF.

The chain couples TRBV13 to TRBJ2-7; 7 nucleotides match TRBD2. J was trimmed by 2 bases and V by 5 bases; bases with no gene match: 9. Germline V gene lookup returns CDR1 PRHDT and CDR2 FYEKMQ (reference sequence). This CDR3 has 15 residues. The DNA for the CDR3 is TGTGCCAGCAGCCATCGAGGGGCGGGAGCCTACGAGCAGTACTTC. Residues: CASSHRGAGAYEQYF.

J is TRBJ2-2 and V is TRBV7-9; D not certain. Germline CDR1 reads SEHNR; CDR2 reads FQNEAQ (reference sequence). The CDR3 is 15 residues long. Trimming left V 4 bases short and J 3 bases short, with 12 bases between. The CDR3 loop reads CASSSGSRDTGELFF. The CDR3 DNA is TGTGCCAGCAGCTCAGGATCCCGGGACACCGGGGAGCTGTTTTTT.

A word on this clonotype: A much larger clone lies a single base off, so this may be a read error. Here the CDR3 reads CASTASEGVGDKNIQYF. The DNA for the CDR3 is TGTGCCAGCACCGCATCGGAGGGGGTAGGGGACAAAAACATTCAGTACTTC. The chain employs TRBV6-2 or TRBV6-3 and TRBJ2-4; D could derive from TRBD1 or TRBD2 (6 bases each). Germline values: CDR1 MNHEY, CDR2 SVGEGT. Between the trimmed V and J ends, which lost 7 bases and 3 bases, there was a span of 22 bases. The CDR3 is made up of 17 amino acids.

Worth noting for this clonotype: A much larger clone sits a single nucleotide away, making a read error possible. J is TRBJ2-7 and V is TRBV12-3 or TRBV12-4; D may match TRBD1 or TRBD2 (6 bases each). The length of the CDR3 is 13 residues. Trimming pared 1 base from V and 6 bases from J, leaving 10 bases between. The CDR3 is CASSLDSGAEQYF. As DNA, the CDR3 is TGTGCCAGCAGTTTAGACTCGGGGGCCGAGCAGTACTTC.

The gene calls are TRBV19 and TRBJ1-1; D perhaps matches TRBD1 (5 bases). Germline CDR1 and CDR2: LNHDA and SQIVND (reference sequence). The CDR3 covers 14 residues. V lost 1 base to trimming and J lost 11 bases, with 17 bases between them. DNA for the CDR3: TGTGCCAGTAGTATAGTCTTCCCCCCGGGGGAGGCTTTCTTT. Its protein product is CASSIVFPPGEAFF.

This clonotype was seen a single time. The CDR3 does not close with the conserved phenylalanine or tryptophan, likely indicating a read error. The J gene is TRBJ2-3, the V gene TRBV29-1; D is tentatively TRBD1 or TRBD2 (6 bases each). From germline, CDR1 is SQVTM and CDR2 ANQGSEA. The CDR3 totals 14 residues. V lost 7 bases, J lost 2 bases, and 16 bases lay in between. CDR3 loop: CSAGGQANTDTQYL. The CDR3 coding sequence is TGCAGCGCTGGGGGGCAGGCAAACACAGATACGCAGTATTTG.

J is TRBJ2-3 and V is TRBV29-1; 9 nucleotides align to TRBD1. Germline CDR1 and CDR2: SQVTM and ANQGSEA. CDR3 size: 15 residues. With V trimmed by 8 bases and J by 8 bases, 17 bases remained unmatched. The DNA of the CDR3 is TGCAGCACCACTCCTCCGGGACAGGGCCCTGGTACGCAGTATTTT. It encodes CSTTPPGQGPGTQYF.

The chain couples TRBV11-2 to TRBJ2-5; 12 positions agree with TRBD2. CDR1 is SGHAT and CDR2 is FQNNGV in the germline V gene. V shed 4 bases and J 5 bases; nucleotides not matched to a gene: 5. The CDR3 loop spans 15 amino acids. In DNA, the CDR3 is TGTGCCAGCAGCTCTAGCGGGAGGGCCAGGGAGACCCAGTACTTC. It yields the protein CASSSSGRARETQYF.

V usage is TRBV6-2 or TRBV6-3 and J usage is TRBJ1-5; tentatively, D is TRBD1 (5 bases). The CDR3 runs to 12 residues. Germline CDR1 reads MNHEY; CDR2 reads SVGEGT. Trimming left V 8 bases short and J 9 bases short, with 14 bases between. CDR3 DNA: TGTGCCAGCGGTTCACAGGTTGGGCCCCAGCATTTT. Its translation: CASGSQVGPQHF.

In the case of this clonotype: A much larger clone differs from this one at a single base, so this may be a read error. The V call is TRBV20-1, the J call TRBJ2-4; D tentatively fits TRBD1 or TRBD2 (5 bases each). The length of the CDR3 is 14 residues. Germline assignment: CDR1 DFQATT and CDR2 SNEGSKA (reference sequence). The CDR3: CSTSRGTAKNIQYF. The CDR3 coding sequence is TGCAGTACTAGTAGAGGGACAGCCAAAAACATTCAGTACTTC.

Comment on this clonotype: A much larger clone lies a single base off, so this may be a read error. This rearrangement joins TRBV5-6 to TRBJ1-5; 7 bases fit TRBD1. Germline CDR1 is SGHDT and CDR2 is YYEEEE. The CDR3 totals 17 residues. Trimming took 4 bases from V and 5 from J; bases not matched to a gene: 15. CDR3 loop: CASSNHLRTGVHQPQHF. CDR3 sequence (DNA): TGTGCCAGCAGCAACCACCTCCGAACAGGGGTGCATCAGCCCCAGCATTTT.

The V gene is TRBV20-1, the J gene TRBJ2-1; 9 bases fit TRBD2. The germline V gene encodes CDR1 DFQATT and CDR2 SNEGSKA (reference sequence). The junction had 8 bases not matched to a gene; V was cut back by 4 bases and J by 4 bases. This CDR3 region has 15 residues. CDR3 protein: CSAKRGRVRYNEQFF. DNA of the CDR3: TGCAGTGCTAAGCGCGGGAGGGTTCGGTACAATGAGCAGTTCTTC.